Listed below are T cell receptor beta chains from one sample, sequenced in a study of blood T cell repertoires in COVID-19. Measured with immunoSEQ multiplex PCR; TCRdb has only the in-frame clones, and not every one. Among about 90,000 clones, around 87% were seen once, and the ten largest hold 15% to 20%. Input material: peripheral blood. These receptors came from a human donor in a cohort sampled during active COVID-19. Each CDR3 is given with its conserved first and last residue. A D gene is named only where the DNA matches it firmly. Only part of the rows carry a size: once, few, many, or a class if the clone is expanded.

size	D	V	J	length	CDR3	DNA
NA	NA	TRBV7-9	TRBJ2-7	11	CASSSSREQYF	TGTGCCAGCAGCTCCTCTCGCGAGCAGTACTTC
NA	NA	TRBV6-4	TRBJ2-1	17	CASSESAQGSSYNEQFF	TGTGCCAGCAGTGAGTCCGCGCAGGGAAGCTCCTACAATGAGCAGTTCTTC
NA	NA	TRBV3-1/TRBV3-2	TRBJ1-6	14	CASSGGLYNSPLHF	TGTGCCAGCAGCGGAGGGCTCTATAATTCACCCCTCCACTTT
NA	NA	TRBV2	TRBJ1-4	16	CASSFRTREANEKLFF	TGTGCCAGCAGTTTCCGGACGAGGGAGGCTAATGAAAAACTGTTTTTT
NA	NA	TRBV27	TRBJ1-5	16	CASSPYRVVGNQPQHF	TGTGCCAGCAGTCCATACAGGGTTGTGGGCAATCAGCCCCAGCATTTT
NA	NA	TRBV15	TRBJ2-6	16	CATSRERSSGANVLTF	TGTGCCACCAGCAGAGAGAGAAGCTCTGGGGCCAACGTCCTGACTTTC
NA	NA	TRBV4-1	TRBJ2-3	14	CASSQDRTPDTQYF	TGCGCCAGCAGCCAAGATCGGACTCCCGATACGCAGTATTTT
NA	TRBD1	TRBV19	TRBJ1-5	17	CASSTTGTGVSNQPQHF	TGTGCCAGTAGTACCACCGGGACAGGGGTTAGCAATCAGCCCCAGCATTTT
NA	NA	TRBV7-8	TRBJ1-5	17	CASSIRGGGAENQPQHF	TGTGCCAGCAGCATCCGGGGTGGAGGGGCAGAGAATCAGCCCCAGCATTTT
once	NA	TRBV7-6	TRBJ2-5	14	CASSLGLAQETQYF	TGTGCCAGCAGCTTAGGGTTAGCGCAAGAGACCCAGTACTTC
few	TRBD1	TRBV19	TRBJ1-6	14	CASTTGQVDSPLHF	TGTGCCAGTACCACGGGACAGGTGGATTCACCCCTCCACTTT
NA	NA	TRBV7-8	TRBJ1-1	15	CASSLVPGANTEAFF	TGTGCCAGCAGCTTGGTACCAGGGGCGAACACTGAAGCTTTCTTT
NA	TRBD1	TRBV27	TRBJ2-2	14	CASTDRGSTGELFF	TGTGCCAGCACTGACAGGGGTAGTACCGGGGAGCTGTTTTTT
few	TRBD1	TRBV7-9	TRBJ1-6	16	CASSEPGQEVNSPLHF	TGTGCCAGCAGCGAGCCGGGACAGGAGGTCAATTCACCCCTCCACTTT
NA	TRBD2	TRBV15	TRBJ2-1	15	CATSRVSGGLDEQFF	TGTGCCACCAGCAGAGTTAGCGGGGGACTAGATGAGCAGTTCTTC
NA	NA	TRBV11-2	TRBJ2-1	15	CASSLVHGGYNEQFF	TGTGCCAGCAGCTTAGTACACGGGGGATACAATGAGCAGTTCTTC
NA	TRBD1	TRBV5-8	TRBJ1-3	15	CASSLSQGVGNTIYF	TGTGCCAGCAGCTTGAGTCAGGGGGTTGGAAACACCATATATTTT
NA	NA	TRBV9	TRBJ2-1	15	CASSPWGGRDNEQFF	TGTGCCAGCAGCCCATGGGGGGGCAGAGACAATGAGCAGTTCTTC
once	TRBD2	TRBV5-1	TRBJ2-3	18	CASSRRLAGIPSTDTQYF	TGCGCCAGCAGCAGGCGCCTAGCGGGGATCCCTAGCACAGATACGCAGTATTTT
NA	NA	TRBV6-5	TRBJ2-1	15	CASSYDHSSYNEQFF	TGTGCCAGCAGTTATGATCACAGCTCCTACAATGAGCAGTTCTTC
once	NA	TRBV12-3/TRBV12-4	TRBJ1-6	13	CASSPRQNSPLHF	TGTGCCAGCAGCCCACGACAGAATTCACCCCTCCACTTT
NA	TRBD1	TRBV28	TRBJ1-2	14	CASRTGQGAGGYTF	TGTGCCAGCAGAACTGGACAGGGGGCTGGTGGCTACACCTTC
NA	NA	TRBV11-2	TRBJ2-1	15	CASSLAGRQHNEQFF	TGTGCCAGCAGCTTAGCAGGGAGGCAGCACAATGAGCAGTTCTTC
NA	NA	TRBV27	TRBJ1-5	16	CASSSHRNTNNQPQHF	TGTGCCAGCAGTTCCCACAGGAACACCAACAATCAGCCCCAGCATTTT
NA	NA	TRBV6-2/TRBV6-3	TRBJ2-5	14	CASSYSAGKKTQYF	TGTGCCAGCAGTTACTCGGCAGGGAAGAAGACCCAGTACTTC
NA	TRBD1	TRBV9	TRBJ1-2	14	CASTSFGQGSGYTF	TGTGCCAGCACCTCGTTTGGACAGGGAAGTGGCTACACCTTC
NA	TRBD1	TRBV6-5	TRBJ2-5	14	CASLSQGRGETQYF	TGTGCCAGCCTGTCACAGGGGCGAGGGGAGACCCAGTACTTC
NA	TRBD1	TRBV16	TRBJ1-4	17	CASSQAGQGRTNEKLFF	TGTGCCAGCAGCCAGGCGGGACAGGGTCGAACTAATGAAAAACTGTTTTTT
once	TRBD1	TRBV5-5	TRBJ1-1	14	CASSSTGQRFEAFF	TGTGCCAGCAGCTCGACAGGGCAGAGATTTGAAGCTTTCTTT
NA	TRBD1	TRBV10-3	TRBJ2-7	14	CAISEGQGADEQYF	TGTGCCATCAGTGAGGGGCAGGGGGCTGACGAGCAGTACTTC
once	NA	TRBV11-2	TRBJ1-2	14	CASSSPGADYGYTF	TGTGCCAGCAGCTCCCCAGGGGCTGACTATGGCTACACCTTC
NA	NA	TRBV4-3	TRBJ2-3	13	CASSQVMTDTQYF	TGCGCCAGCAGCCAAGTTATGACAGATACGCAGTATTTT
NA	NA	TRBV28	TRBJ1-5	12	CASNQGGQPQHF	TGTGCCAGCAACCAGGGAGGCCAGCCCCAGCATTTT
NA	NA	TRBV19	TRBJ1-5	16	CASSIGSVYSNQPQHF	TGTGCCAGTAGTATCGGGTCAGTTTATAGCAATCAGCCCCAGCATTTT
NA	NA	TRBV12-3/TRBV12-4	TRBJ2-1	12	CASTDNYNEQFF	TGTGCCAGCACCGACAACTACAATGAGCAGTTCTTC
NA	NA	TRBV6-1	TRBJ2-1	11	CASSELGEQFF	TGTGCCAGCTCCGAGCTAGGTGAGCAGTTCTTC
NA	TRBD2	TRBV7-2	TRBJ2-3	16	CASSLRAGAGADTQYF	TGTGCCAGCAGCCTCAGAGCGGGGGCGGGGGCAGATACGCAGTATTTT
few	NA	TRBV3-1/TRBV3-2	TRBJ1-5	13	CASSQGLGQPQHF	TGTGCCAGCAGCCAAGGACTAGGTCAGCCCCAGCATTTT
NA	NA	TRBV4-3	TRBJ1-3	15	CASSQVGLGGNTIYF	TGCGCCAGCAGCCAAGTGGGTCTGGGCGGAAACACCATATATTTT
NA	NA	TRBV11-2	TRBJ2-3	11	CASRAGDTQYF	TGTGCCAGCAGAGCGGGAGATACGCAGTATTTT
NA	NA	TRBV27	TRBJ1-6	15	CASSFRLDSRSPLHF	TGTGCCAGCAGTTTTCGACTAGACAGTAGATCACCCCTCCACTTT
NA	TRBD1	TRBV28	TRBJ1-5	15	CASSLRGGPRQPQHF	TGTGCCAGCAGTTTAAGAGGGGGCCCCCGGCAGCCCCAGCATTTT